This T cell receptor beta chain was obtained from a study of cytomegalovirus exposure and HLA in healthy donors. V was trimmed by 5 bases and J by 5 bases, leaving 21 bases between them. CDR1 is LNHDA and CDR2 is SQIVND in the germline V gene (reference sequence). This CDR3 region has 17 residues. This clone occurred a few times. PCR was performed using 60 Vbeta and 13 Jbeta primers. The method was immunoSEQ multiplex PCR; TCRdb's version includes in-frame clones alone and lacks a portion of them. The sample lists about 150,000 clones, about 70% seen once, with approximately 3% in the top ten. The sample was PBMCs. The chain combines TRBV19 with TRBJ2-2, with D possibly matching TRBD2 (5 bases). This TCR came from a man in his late teens or twenties in good health and CMV-seronegative. CDR3 nucleotide sequence: TGTGCCAGTAGTGCGGCCCGGGATGGTTTAGGAACCGGGGAGCTGTTTTTT. It codes for CASSAARDGLGTGELFF.